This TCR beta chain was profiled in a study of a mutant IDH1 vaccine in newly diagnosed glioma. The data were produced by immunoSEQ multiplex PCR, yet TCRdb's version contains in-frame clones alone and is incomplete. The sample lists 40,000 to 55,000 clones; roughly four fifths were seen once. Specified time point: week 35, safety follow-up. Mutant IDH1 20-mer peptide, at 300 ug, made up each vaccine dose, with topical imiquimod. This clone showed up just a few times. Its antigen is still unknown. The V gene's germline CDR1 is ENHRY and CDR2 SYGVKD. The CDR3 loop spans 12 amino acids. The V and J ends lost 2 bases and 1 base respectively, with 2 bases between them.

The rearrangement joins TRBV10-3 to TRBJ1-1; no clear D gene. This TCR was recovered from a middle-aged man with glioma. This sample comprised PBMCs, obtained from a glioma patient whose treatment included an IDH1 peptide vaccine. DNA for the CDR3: TGTGCCATCAGTGAGGGGAACACTGAAGCTTTCTTT. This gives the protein CAISEGNTEAFF.